This entry features one TCR beta chain sequence. Per the study methods: Estimates of nucleated cell counts were drawn from the amplification of reference gene primers. Using immunoSEQ multiplex PCR, the repertoire was profiled, and TCRdb retains in-frame clones only, with some absent. The V and J calls and clone size come from that table; D and trimming were worked out from the DNA. Here the sample spans roughly 25,000 clones, around 90% being singletons. These data come from a study of blood T cell repertoires in COVID-19. Turning to the study itself: Both acute and convalescent COVID-19 samples were obtained from the United States, Italy and Spain. PBMCs, B-cell-depleted T cells, or T cells were the source of the cDNA or gDNA that made up the material.

Trimming removed 4 bases from V and 0 bases from J; junction bases left unmatched: 10. CDR3 length equals 17 residues. Germline V CDR1 and CDR2: LNHDA, SQIVND (reference sequence). The TCR originated in a man between 65 and 85 years old with active COVID-19. V and J are TRBV19 and TRBJ2-7; 9 bases are shared with TRBD2. Material: peripheral blood. The CDR3 region has the DNA TGTGCCAGTAGTAACCGGGCTAGCGGGGTTCCCTCCTACGAGCAGTACTTC. Its translation: CASSNRASGVPSYEQYF.